The sample holds a few counts of the clone carrying this T cell receptor (beta chain). What it recognizes is unknown. This sample is part of a study of T-cell memory formation after mild COVID-19. TCRdb recomputed calls from the 5' RACE reads with MiXCR, one row per CDR3 protein. The sample shows hundreds of thousands of distinct CDR3 sequences, roughly an eighth of them seen only once. Broader study findings: The appearance of some responding clones in pre-infection memory suggested that cross-reactive memory joined.

This TCR was sampled from a man aged 18-30 years who had mild COVID-19 (a few samples of this study predate the infection). Cell type and time point are not known. Sequencing input: PBMCs or a T cell subset sorted from them (not recorded which).

CDR3 amino acids: CSVAGTGKNIQYF. In nucleotides, the CDR3 is TGCAGCGTAGCCGGGACGGGGAAAAACATTCAGTACTTC. The chain recombines TRBV29-1 with TRBJ2-4; D is possibly TRBD1 or TRBD2 (5 bases each). The germline V gene has CDR1 SQVTM and CDR2 ANQGSEA. With 6 bases removed from V and 4 bases from J, the gap between germline ends came to 13 bases. This CDR3 is built from 13 residues.